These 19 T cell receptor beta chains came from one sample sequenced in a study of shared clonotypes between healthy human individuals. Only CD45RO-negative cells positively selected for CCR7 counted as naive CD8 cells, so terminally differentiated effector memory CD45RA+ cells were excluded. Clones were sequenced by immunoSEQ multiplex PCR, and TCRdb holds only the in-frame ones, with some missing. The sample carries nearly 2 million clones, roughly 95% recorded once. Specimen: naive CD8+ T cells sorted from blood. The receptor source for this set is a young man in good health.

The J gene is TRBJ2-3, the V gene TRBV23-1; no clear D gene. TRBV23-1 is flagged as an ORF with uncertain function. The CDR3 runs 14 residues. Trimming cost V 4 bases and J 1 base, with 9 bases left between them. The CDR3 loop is CASSPRRGTDTQYF. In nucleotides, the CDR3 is TGCGCCAGCAGTCCACGTCGGGGCACAGATACGCAGTATTTT.

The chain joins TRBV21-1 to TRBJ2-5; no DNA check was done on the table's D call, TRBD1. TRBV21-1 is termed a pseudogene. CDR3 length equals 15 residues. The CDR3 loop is CASGDRAEGIETQYF. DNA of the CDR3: TGTGCCAGCGGGGACAGGGCAGAAGGTATAGAGACCCAGTACTTC.

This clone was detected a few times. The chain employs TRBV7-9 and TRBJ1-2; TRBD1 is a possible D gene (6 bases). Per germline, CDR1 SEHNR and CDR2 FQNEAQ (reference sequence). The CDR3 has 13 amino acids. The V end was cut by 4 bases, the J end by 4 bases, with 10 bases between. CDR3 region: CASSSRGGYGYTF. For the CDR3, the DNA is TGTGCCAGCAGCTCCAGGGGTGGCTATGGCTACACCTTC.

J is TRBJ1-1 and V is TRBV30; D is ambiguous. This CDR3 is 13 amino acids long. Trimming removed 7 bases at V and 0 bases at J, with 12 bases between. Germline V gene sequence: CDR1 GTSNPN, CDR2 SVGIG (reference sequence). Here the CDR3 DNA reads TGTGCCTCTGAACCAGAAATGAACACTGAAGCTTTCTTT. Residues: CASEPEMNTEAFF.

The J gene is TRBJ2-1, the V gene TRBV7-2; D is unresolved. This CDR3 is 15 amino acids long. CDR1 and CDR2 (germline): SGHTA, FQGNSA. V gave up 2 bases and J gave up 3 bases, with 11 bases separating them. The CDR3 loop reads CASSLSSGVYNEQFF. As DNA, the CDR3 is TGTGCCAGCAGCTTAAGCTCCGGAGTCTACAATGAGCAGTTCTTC.

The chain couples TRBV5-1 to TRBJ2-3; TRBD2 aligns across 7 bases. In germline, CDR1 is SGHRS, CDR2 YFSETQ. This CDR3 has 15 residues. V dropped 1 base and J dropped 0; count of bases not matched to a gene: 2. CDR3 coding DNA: TGCGCCAGCAGCTTGAGCGGGGTTAGCACAGATACGCAGTATTTT. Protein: CASSLSGVSTDTQYF. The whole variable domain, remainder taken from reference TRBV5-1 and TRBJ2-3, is KAGVTQTPRYLIKTRGQQVTLSCSPISGHRSVSWYQQTPGQGLQFLFEYFSETQRNKGNFPGRFSGRQFSNSRSEMNVSTLELGDSALYLCASSLSGVSTDTQYFGPGTRLTVL.

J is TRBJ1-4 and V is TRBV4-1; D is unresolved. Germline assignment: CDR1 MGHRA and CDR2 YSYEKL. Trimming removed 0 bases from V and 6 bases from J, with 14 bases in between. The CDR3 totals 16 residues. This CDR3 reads CASSQEEAGGDEKLFF. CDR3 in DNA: TGCGCCAGCAGCCAAGAGGAGGCAGGTGGTGATGAAAAACTGTTTTTT.

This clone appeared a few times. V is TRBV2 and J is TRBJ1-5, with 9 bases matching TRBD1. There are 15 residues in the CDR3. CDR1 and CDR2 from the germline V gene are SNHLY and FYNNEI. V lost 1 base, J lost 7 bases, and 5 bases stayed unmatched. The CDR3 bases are TGTGCCAGCAGTGAAGGGACAGGGGAATGGCAGCCCCAGCATTTT. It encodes CASSEGTGEWQPQHF.

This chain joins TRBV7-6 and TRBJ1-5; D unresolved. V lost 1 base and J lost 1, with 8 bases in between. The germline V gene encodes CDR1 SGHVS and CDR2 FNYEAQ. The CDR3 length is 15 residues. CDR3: CASSLEASSNQPQHF. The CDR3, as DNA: TGTGCCAGCAGCTTAGAGGCCAGCAGCAATCAGCCCCAGCATTTT.

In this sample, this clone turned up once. The CDR3 here is CASSIADWTENYGYTF. CDR3 DNA sequence: TGTGCCAGTAGTATAGCGGACTGGACAGAAAACTATGGCTACACCTTC. The chain uses TRBV19 and TRBJ1-2; possible D gene TRBD1, 6 bases. Germline V CDR1 and CDR2: LNHDA, SQIVND (reference sequence). V was trimmed by 1 base and J by 2 bases, leaving 14 bases between them. CDR3 length: 16 amino acids.

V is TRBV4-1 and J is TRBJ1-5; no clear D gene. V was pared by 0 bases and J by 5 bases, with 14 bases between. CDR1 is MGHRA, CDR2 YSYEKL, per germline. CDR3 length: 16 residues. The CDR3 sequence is CASSQDAAALDQPQHF. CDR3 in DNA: TGCGCCAGCAGCCAAGATGCGGCAGCCTTAGATCAGCCCCAGCATTTT.

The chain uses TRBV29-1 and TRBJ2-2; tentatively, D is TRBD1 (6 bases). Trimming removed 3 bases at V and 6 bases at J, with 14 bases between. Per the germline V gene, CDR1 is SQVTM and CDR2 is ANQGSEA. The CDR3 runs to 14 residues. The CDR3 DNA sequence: TGCAGCGTTGAGGGGGCCGTGGGATCCGGGGAGCTGTTTTTT. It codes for CSVEGAVGSGELFF.

CDR3 region: CASKMRNRGNEKLFF. The CDR3 nucleotides read TGTGCCAGTAAGATGAGGAACAGGGGTAATGAAAAACTGTTTTTT. The chain recombines TRBV19 with TRBJ1-4; 7 bases are a match to TRBD1. The CDR3 runs 15 residues. The V gene end was trimmed by 7 bases and the J gene end by 4 bases; junction bases not matched to a gene: 9. Germline CDR1 is LNHDA and CDR2 is SQIVND (reference sequence).

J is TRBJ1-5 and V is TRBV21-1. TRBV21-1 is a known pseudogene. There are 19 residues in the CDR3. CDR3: CASSKTTFIKVLSNQPQHF. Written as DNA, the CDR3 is TGTGCCAGCAGCAAAACAACCTTTATAAAGGTTTTGAGCAATCAGCCCCAGCATTTT.

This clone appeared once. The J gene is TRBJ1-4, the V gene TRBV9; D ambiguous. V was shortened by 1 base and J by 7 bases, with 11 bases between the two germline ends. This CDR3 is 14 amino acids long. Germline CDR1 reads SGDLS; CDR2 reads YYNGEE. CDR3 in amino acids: CASSVFGNGEKLFF. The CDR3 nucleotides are TGTGCCAGCAGCGTATTTGGTAACGGTGAAAAACTGTTTTTT.

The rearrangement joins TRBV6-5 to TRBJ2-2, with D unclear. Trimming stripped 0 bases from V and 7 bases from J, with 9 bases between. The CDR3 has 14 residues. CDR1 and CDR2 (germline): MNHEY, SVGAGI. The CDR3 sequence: CASSYSMPGGELFF. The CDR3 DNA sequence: TGTGCCAGCAGTTACTCGATGCCAGGCGGGGAGCTGTTTTTT.

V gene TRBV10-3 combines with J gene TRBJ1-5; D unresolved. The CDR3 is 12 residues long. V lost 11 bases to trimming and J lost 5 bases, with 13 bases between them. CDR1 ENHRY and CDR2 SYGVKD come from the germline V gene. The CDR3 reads CASGDSDQPQHF. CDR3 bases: TGTGCCTCCGGCGACTCCGATCAGCCCCAGCATTTT.

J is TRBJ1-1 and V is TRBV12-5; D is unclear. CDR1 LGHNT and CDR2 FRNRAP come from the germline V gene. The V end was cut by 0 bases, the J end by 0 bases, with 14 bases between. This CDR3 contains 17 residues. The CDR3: CASGLVVSEKMNTEAFF. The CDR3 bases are TGTGCTAGTGGTTTGGTAGTGTCAGAAAAAATGAACACTGAAGCTTTCTTT.

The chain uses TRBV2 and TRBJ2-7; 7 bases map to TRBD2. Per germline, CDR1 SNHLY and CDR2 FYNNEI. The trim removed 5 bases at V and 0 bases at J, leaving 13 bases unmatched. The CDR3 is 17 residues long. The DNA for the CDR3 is TGTGCCAGCAGTCCAAGCCCACTAGCGCCAGCCTCCTACGAGCAGTACTTC. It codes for CASSPSPLAPASYEQYF.